Each of the 3 T cell receptor beta chains below was sequenced from the same sample in a study of shared clonotypes between healthy human individuals (dated by TCRdb to between 2020 and 2021). Receptors were amplified or captured by the immunoSEQ multiplex PCR assay. TCRdb took this table from immuneACCESS and kept in-frame rearrangements with V and J called. Such tables lack part of the clones; where checked against another copy, unresolved V genes explain under half of the gap, and the rest is unexplained. The sample table lists roughly 1,100,000 clones, around four fifths of them with a count of one. The top ten constitute 1.4% of the sample. The sample comprised memory CD4+ T cells sorted from blood. This sample's cell subset or site label indicates: CD45RA-negative fraction. All receptors derive from a man younger than 30 in good health.

The genes are TRBV7-9 and TRBJ1-1; 9 bases map to TRBD1. J lost 2 bases, V lost 1 base, and 2 bases had no gene match. CDR1 and CDR2 (germline): SEHNR, FQNEAQ (reference sequence). This CDR3 has 15 amino acids. In DNA, the CDR3 is TGTGCCAGCAGCTTAGGGGGACAGGGTAACACTGAAGCTTTCTTT. It encodes CASSLGGQGNTEAFF.

This clone was detected only once. Other DNA sequences within the sample encode an identical CDR3. The chain is built from TRBV18 and TRBJ1-2; D is unclear. In germline, CDR1 is KGHSH, CDR2 LQKENI. V gave up 2 bases and J gave up 1 base, with 8 bases separating them. This CDR3 comprises 14 residues. Here the CDR3 reads CASSPARNNYGYTF. CDR3 DNA sequence: TGTGCCAGCTCACCAGCCCGCAATAACTATGGCTACACCTTC.

The chain carries TRBV9 and TRBJ2-7, with TRBD2 as a possible D gene (6 bases). The CDR3 loop spans 15 amino acids. CDR1 is SGDLS and CDR2 is YYNGEE in the germline V gene. The V gene lost 1 base and the J gene lost 0 bases, with 11 bases spanning the gap. The CDR3 region has the DNA TGTGCCAGCAGCGTAACGGGGGAGGCCTCCTACGAGCAGTACTTC. Translation: CASSVTGEASYEQYF. The full variable domain, its missing parts supplied by reference TRBV9 and TRBJ2-7, is DSGVTQTPKHLITATGQRVTLRCSPRSGDLSVYWYQQSLDQGLQFLIQYYNGEERAKGNILERFSAQQFPDLHSELNLSSLELGDSALYFCASSVTGEASYEQYFGPGTRLTVT.